The 28 T cell receptor beta chains listed next were all sequenced from one sample in a study of shared clonotypes between healthy human individuals. Only in-frame clones appear in the TCRdb table, and some are missing; sequencing was by immunoSEQ multiplex PCR. Among millions of clones listed, approximately 94% were seen once. The sequencing input was naive CD4+ T cells sorted from blood. Subset specified: CD45RA+ positively selected. These receptors were obtained from a young man in good health.

The chain couples TRBV19 to TRBJ1-1, with D hard to call. Looked up from germline, CDR1 is LNHDA and CDR2 is SQIVND (reference sequence). The CDR3 length is 14 residues. V lost 3 bases and J lost 1, with 9 bases in between. CDR3 residues: CASSIMVENTEAFF. The CDR3 coding sequence is TGTGCCAGTAGTATCATGGTGGAGAACACTGAAGCTTTCTTT.

A word on this clone: The sample contains more than one DNA sequence encoding this CDR3. The J gene is TRBJ2-3, the V gene TRBV7-9; D gene ambiguous. Germline V gene sequence: CDR1 SEHNR, CDR2 FQNEAQ (reference sequence). This CDR3 has 11 residues. The V end was cut by 4 bases, the J end by 7 bases, with 6 bases between. This CDR3 reads CASSSLYTQYF. CDR3 bases: TGTGCCAGCAGCTCTTTATATACGCAGTATTTT.

The rearrangement links TRBV19 to TRBJ2-7; the D gene could be TRBD1 or TRBD2 (5 bases each). The CDR3 contains 14 residues. V was clipped by 3 bases and J by 0 bases, with 9 bases between them. Germline lookup yields CDR1 LNHDA and CDR2 SQIVND (reference sequence). The CDR3 nucleotides are TGTGCCAGTAGTATGAAAGGGACCTCCTACGAGCAGTACTTC. Translated: CASSMKGTSYEQYF.

About this clone itself: The identical CDR3 is also encoded by other nucleotide sequences in the sample. The chain has TRBV30 and TRBJ2-2, with a weak D call TRBD1 (6 bases). Germline CDR1 is GTSNPN and CDR2 is SVGIG (reference sequence). V lost 2 bases to trimming and J lost 6 bases, with 10 bases between them. The CDR3 is made up of 13 amino acids. In DNA, the CDR3 is TGTGCCTGGAGTTCACAGGGTCCCGGGGAGCTGTTTTTT. Its translation: CAWSSQGPGELFF.

This chain uses TRBV27 with TRBJ1-2, with 7 bases aligning to TRBD1. There are 14 residues in the CDR3. The germline CDR1 and CDR2 sequences are MNHEY and SMNVEV (reference sequence). V shed 8 bases, J shed 6 bases, and the junction held 12 bases outside the gene matches. Here the CDR3 reads CASRTGQAGDGYTF. The CDR3, as DNA: TGTGCCAGCCGAACCGGACAGGCAGGGGATGGCTACACCTTC.

This sequence joins TRBV7-2 and TRBJ1-1; D may be TRBD1 (6 bases). The CDR3 spans 16 residues. CDR1 SGHTA and CDR2 FQGNSA come from the germline V gene. The ends were cut back, 5 bases at V and 1 base at J, with 17 bases in the middle. The chain's CDR3 is CASSPVSGTTNTEAFF. CDR3 DNA: TGTGCCAGCAGCCCCGTTTCCGGGACAACGAACACTGAAGCTTTCTTT.

The chain carries TRBV18 and TRBJ2-7, with D tentatively TRBD2 (5 bases). This CDR3 is built from 16 residues. The germline V gene has CDR1 KGHSH and CDR2 LQKENI. V lost 1 base and J 1 base, leaving 14 bases between the germline ends. In DNA form, the CDR3 reads TGTGCCAGCTCACCACTGGACGGGGTATTATCCTACGAGCAGTACTTC. It codes for CASSPLDGVLSYEQYF.

The V gene is TRBV7-2, the J gene TRBJ2-2; D gene unclear. Germline CDR1 SGHTA, CDR2 FQGNSA. V shed 3 bases and J shed 1 base, with 9 bases lying between them. This CDR3 is built from 15 residues. CDR3 DNA: TGTGCCAGCAGCTTGGCGCCAAGGAACACCGGGGAGCTGTTTTTT. It specifies CASSLAPRNTGELFF.

To note about this clone: Other DNA sequences within the sample encode an identical CDR3. The rearrangement uses TRBV6-5 and TRBJ1-1; D is unclear. CDR1 is MNHEY, CDR2 SVGAGI, per germline. Deletions cut 2 bases from V and 5 bases from J, with 9 bases between. The CDR3 consists of 13 residues. CDR3 residues: CASSYQGSTEAFF. For the CDR3, the DNA is TGTGCCAGCAGTTACCAAGGGAGTACTGAAGCTTTCTTT.

This chain joins TRBV5-1 and TRBJ2-3; TRBD2 agrees at 14 bases. The trim removed 2 bases at V and 8 bases at J, leaving 10 bases unmatched. Germline lookup yields CDR1 SGHRS and CDR2 YFSETQ. The CDR3 totals 17 residues. The CDR3 loop is CASSFPGLAGAEGTQYF. CDR3 bases: TGCGCCAGCAGCTTTCCGGGACTAGCGGGGGCCGAGGGTACGCAGTATTTT.

Concerning this clone: Other nucleotide sequences in the sample specify the same CDR3. V and J are TRBV6-6 and TRBJ1-1; no reliable D call. CDR3 length: 12 amino acids. Germline values: CDR1 MNHNY, CDR2 SVGAGI (reference sequence). V lost 4 bases and J lost 8, with 11 bases in between. CDR3 in amino acids: CASSFAGSEAFF. CDR3 in DNA: TGTGCCAGCAGTTTCGCGGGATCCGAAGCTTTCTTT.

This clone was counted once. This chain links TRBV5-4 with TRBJ2-3; D unclear. V lost 10 bases to trimming and J lost 3 bases, with 21 bases between them. The CDR3 totals 15 residues. Germline V gene sequence: CDR1 SGHNT, CDR2 YYREEE (reference sequence). CDR3 nucleotides: TGTGCCTCTCCCCTCAGTACGCCTCCTACAGATACGCAGTATTTT. Translation: CASPLSTPPTDTQYF. The full variable domain, with the rest looked up from reference TRBV5-4 and TRBJ2-3, is ETGVTQSPTHLIKTRGQQVTLRCSSQSGHNTVSWYQQALGQGPQFIFQYYREEENGRGNFPPRFSGLQFPNYSSELNVNALELDDSALYLCASPLSTPPTDTQYFGPGTRLTVL.

To note about this clone: The sample carries other DNA sequences with the same CDR3. V gene TRBV4-3 combines with J gene TRBJ2-5; D unresolved. CDR3 size: 12 residues. The V end lost 0 bases, the J end lost 4 bases, and 3 bases lay between the germline ends. The V gene's germline CDR1 is LGHNA and CDR2 YSLEER. The CDR3 reads CASSQDRETQYF. Here the CDR3 DNA reads TGCGCCAGCAGCCAAGATCGAGAGACCCAGTACTTC.

This chain links TRBV27 with TRBJ1-1, with D perhaps matching TRBD1 (5 bases). The germline V and J ends were trimmed by 6 bases and 7 bases, with 18 bases remaining between them. Germline assignment: CDR1 MNHEY and CDR2 SMNVEV (reference sequence). The CDR3 runs to 14 residues. CDR3 in amino acids: CASSARGGPFEAFF. In DNA form, the CDR3 reads TGTGCCAGCAGCGCCCGGGGCGGACCCTTTGAAGCTTTCTTT.

This chain joins TRBV2 and TRBJ1-3; a possible D gene is TRBD1 (5 bases). Trimming removed 7 bases at V and 7 bases at J, with 11 bases between. CDR3 length equals 12 residues. CDR1 SNHLY and CDR2 FYNNEI come from the germline V gene. The CDR3 reads CASTGARNTIYF. CDR3 in DNA: TGTGCCAGCACCGGGGCACGGAACACCATATATTTT.

This chain links TRBV4-1 with TRBJ2-3; 15 bases agree with TRBD2. CDR3 length: 17 residues. J gave up 6 bases and V 4 bases, and 8 bases lay outside the gene matches. CDR1 is MGHRA, CDR2 YSYEKL, per germline. CDR3 in DNA: TGCGCCAGCAGCCTATTAGGACTAGCGGGAGGGCCGGATACGCAGTATTTT. This encodes CASSLLGLAGGPDTQYF.

The chain is built from TRBV19 and TRBJ1-2; D not certain. V lost 10 bases and J 6 bases, leaving 18 bases between the germline ends. This CDR3 has 13 residues. The germline V gene encodes CDR1 LNHDA and CDR2 SQIVND (reference sequence). CDR3 coding DNA: TGTGCCACACGCCTAGGAGGGAGTAATGGCTACACCTTC. This sequence encodes CATRLGGSNGYTF.

The rearrangement uses TRBV5-1 and TRBJ2-7; 9 nucleotides match TRBD1. The germline V gene encodes CDR1 SGHRS and CDR2 YFSETQ. The CDR3 spans 13 residues. V shed 2 bases and J 5 bases; nucleotides not matched to a gene: 2. CDR3 bases: TGCGCCAGCAGCTTCCGGGACAGGGACGAGCAGTACTTC. Its protein product is CASSFRDRDEQYF.

The CDR3 loop reads CASSNRGYDYGYTF. CDR3 in DNA: TGTGCCAGTAGTAACAGGGGGTATGACTATGGCTACACCTTC. This chain links TRBV19 with TRBJ1-2, with 8 bases identical to TRBD1. This CDR3 has 14 amino acids. V gave up 4 bases and J gave up 3 bases; unmatched junction bases: 4. Germline loops: CDR1 LNHDA, CDR2 SQIVND (reference sequence).

This sequence joins TRBV6-5 and TRBJ2-7; possible D gene TRBD1, 5 bases. The CDR3 runs 13 residues. Germline CDR1 MNHEY, CDR2 SVGAGI. V was shortened by 8 bases and J by 6 bases, with 17 bases between the two germline ends. This CDR3 reads CASRWGRSGEQYF. DNA for the CDR3: TGTGCCAGCCGATGGGGCAGGTCTGGCGAGCAGTACTTC.

This clone was counted only a few times. The rearrangement joins TRBV6-5 to TRBJ1-2; 10 bases align to TRBD1. The CDR3 totals 14 residues. The junction had 4 bases not matched to a gene; V was cut back by 6 bases and J by 3 bases. Germline CDR1 MNHEY, CDR2 SVGAGI. The CDR3 is CASSGTGDDYGYTF. The CDR3 DNA is TGTGCCAGCAGCGGGACAGGGGATGACTATGGCTACACCTTC.

The J gene is TRBJ1-4, the V gene TRBV18, with TRBD1 as a possible D gene (5 bases). Trimming took 2 bases from V and 7 from J, leaving 17 bases between them. The CDR3 loop spans 16 amino acids. Germline V CDR1 and CDR2: KGHSH, LQKENI. In DNA, the CDR3 is TGTGCCAGCTCACCAGTGGTCGCAGGGAAAGGTGAAAAACTGTTTTTT. Protein: CASSPVVAGKGEKLFF. The full variable domain, in which reference TRBV18 and TRBJ1-4 provide the parts outside the CDR3, is NAGVMQNPRHLVRRRGQEARLRCSPMKGHSHVYWYRQLPEEGLKFMVYLQKENIIDESGMPKERFSAEFPKEGPSILRIQQVVRGDSAAYFCASSPVVAGKGEKLFFGSGTQLSVL.

The chain carries TRBV7-2 and TRBJ2-4, with a tentative D call TRBD1 (5 bases). Trimming took off 3 bases at V and 15 bases at J, with 12 bases between the two ends. CDR3 length equals 11 residues. Germline V gene sequence: CDR1 SGHTA, CDR2 FQGNSA. For the CDR3, the DNA is TGTGCCAGCAGCTTGGGCAGGGCGTTGTACTTC. Encoded protein: CASSLGRALYF.

This chain links TRBV6-1 with TRBJ1-5; possibly TRBD1 for D (5 bases). Germline V CDR1 and CDR2: MNHNS, SASEGT. The length of the CDR3 is 15 residues. V gave up 4 bases and J gave up 7 bases, with 17 bases separating them. CDR3 loop: CASSGGTSHGQPQHF. DNA of the CDR3: TGTGCCAGCAGTGGGGGGACGTCGCACGGGCAGCCCCAGCATTTT.

The V and J genes are TRBV20-1 and TRBJ2-1; D gene ambiguous. Trimming removed 6 bases from V and 6 bases from J, with 9 bases in between. The CDR3 runs to 11 residues. CDR1 DFQATT and CDR2 SNEGSKA come from the germline V gene (reference sequence). Here the CDR3 reads CSAQEFNEQFF. The CDR3 DNA reads TGCAGTGCCCAAGAATTCAATGAGCAGTTCTTC.

The chain carries TRBV6-1 and TRBJ1-1; TRBD1 is a possible D gene (6 bases). The CDR3 extends over 14 amino acids. Germline CDR1 reads MNHNS; CDR2 reads SASEGT. Deletions cut 5 bases from V and 0 bases from J, with 10 bases between. The CDR3 bases are TGTGCCAGCAGTACAGGGCTTTTGAACACTGAAGCTTTCTTT. Translating it yields CASSTGLLNTEAFF.

This clone was picked up one time. The chain is built from TRBV6-5 and TRBJ2-1; tentative D call: TRBD1 (5 bases). Per the germline V gene, CDR1 is MNHEY and CDR2 is SVGAGI. Trimming shortened V by 8 bases and J by 13 bases, and 15 bases separated the two germline ends. This CDR3 spans 11 amino acids. As DNA, the CDR3 is TGTGCCAGCGGCAGGGTAGGACCTCAGTTCTTC. Its translation: CASGRVGPQFF.

The J gene is TRBJ2-3, the V gene TRBV4-3; D tentatively reads TRBD1 or TRBD2 (5 bases each). The CDR3 spans 15 residues. V lost 3 bases, J lost 3 bases, and 13 bases lay in between. Looked up from germline, CDR1 is LGHNA and CDR2 is YSLEER. CDR3 protein: CASSQGVSRTDTQYF. The CDR3, as DNA: TGCGCCAGCAGCCAGGGGGTTTCGAGAACAGATACGCAGTATTTT.